The clone carrying this TCR beta chain has at least ten counts. The target antigen is unknown. The table came from immunoSEQ multiplex PCR; TCRdb's copy has only in-frame clones and leaves some out. The sample has hundreds of thousands of clones; around 75% are singletons. The germline gives CDR1 LGHNA, CDR2 YNFKEQ. Trimming cost V 0 bases and J 3 bases, with 14 bases left between them. The CDR3 consists of 16 residues. Adult donors, all healthy and HIV-negative, had no recent acute infections or vaccinations. For unsorted samples, genomic DNA was extracted from around 96 million PBMCs. This record belongs to a study of shared clonotypes between healthy human individuals. Study conclusions and caveats: Genetic and exposure-history diversity was limited by the few donors.

The origin of this receptor is a woman aged 40-49 years in good health. Some clones in this sample may be carry-over from other donors' samples. Specimen: PBMCs. The chain recombines TRBV4-2 with TRBJ1-2; D possibly corresponds to TRBD1 (5 bases). The CDR3 sequence: CASSQDLGAGDYGYTF. The CDR3 DNA is TGTGCCAGCAGCCAAGATCTAGGGGCGGGGGACTATGGCTACACCTTC.